The TCR beta chain described here comes from a study of regulatory T cells in long-lasting Graves disease (dated by TCRdb to 2020 to 2022). For context, the study as a whole: Newly diagnosed Graves' disease patients had taken antithyroid drugs for less than 3 months. The study took place in China and was registered as a clinical trial. TCR sequencing covered approximately 13 persistent and around 20 newly diagnosed Graves' disease patients, around 35 samples in total. Patients with persistent Graves' disease were compared with patients with newly diagnosed Graves' disease using TCR sequencing and RNA sequencing of peripheral blood. Study-wide findings and limitations: Patients with persistent disease shared more public clonotypes (over 2,500) than newly diagnosed patients did (more than 900). Sequencing and analysis were limited to the TCR beta chain. The study examined only peripheral blood because the primary lesion, thyroid tissue, could not be accessed. The small sample size was acknowledged by the authors as a limitation that may reduce accuracy. Compared with newly diagnosed patients, persistent Graves' disease patients had lower TCR Shannon entropy and fewer highly expanded clones, which suggests clonal expansion.

Library preparation was by multiplex PCR. Sequenced on an Illumina HiSeq 4000. CDR3 regions were amplified by Arm-PCR with iRepertoire HTBI primers to construct TCR beta libraries. Before sequencing, the PCR products underwent gel purification. Per the authors' processing: Gene usage analysis of CDR3 amino acid clonotypes used the 62 TRBV and about 15 TRBJ segments found across samples. Filtered high-quality paired reads were merged into contigs using COPE and FqMerger. BLAST was used to align contigs to IMGT TRBV, TRBD and TRBJ reference genes, and CDR3 was defined according to IMGT. Highly expanded clones were defined as clonotypes with a frequency above 0.1%. Shannon entropy served as the measure of repertoire diversity, while the Gini coefficient captured V-J evenness. A clonotype found in more than one individual was treated as public. TCRdb applied fastp at Q25 and MiXCR to the public reads, then kept only in-frame beta chains. Rows are unified per CDR3 protein, each entry keeping the most common DNA and genes. The V and J calls and clone size come from TCRdb's table, not from the authors' own analysis. Here the sample has approximately 310,000 distinct CDR3 sequences; 15% to 20% occur a single time. The ten largest clones add up to more than 30% of the sample.

The time point label on this specimen signifies: newly diagnosed GD, antithyroid drugs for less than 3 months. For both TCR sequencing and RNA sequencing, RNA was extracted from PBMCs using TRIzol. The diagnosis of Graves' disease followed American Thyroid Association guidelines. Patients were recruited from an endocrinology department in Xi'an, China. From each patient, around 9 milliliters of peripheral blood was collected into an EDTA anticoagulant tube. Ficoll Paque Plus density gradient separation was used to isolate PBMCs, and no additional T cell sorting was done. RNA quality was checked with an Agilent 2100 Bioanalyzer and agarose gel, and concentration with a NanoDrop 2000. This clonotype was found many times. Its antigen has not been determined. No base quality information exists; no much larger clone differs at one position. The sequenced sample was peripheral blood mononuclear cells (PBMCs), obtained at new diagnosis, from a patient treated with antithyroid drugs. The receptor comes from a female donor with Graves disease.

CDR3 reads: CSAEQGDGYTF. The bases are TGCAGTGCTGAGCAGGGGGATGGCTACACCTTC. The sequence links TRBV20-1 to TRBJ1-2, and 7 bases in between align with TRBD1. CDR1 and CDR2 are read off the germline V gene (reference sequence) as DFQATT and SNEGSKA. Trimming takes 5 bases off V and 6 bases off J; junction bases not matched to a gene: 3. From cysteine to phenylalanine, the CDR3 is 11 amino acids long. Only the CDR3 DNA stays, 33 bases, in frame from base 1.